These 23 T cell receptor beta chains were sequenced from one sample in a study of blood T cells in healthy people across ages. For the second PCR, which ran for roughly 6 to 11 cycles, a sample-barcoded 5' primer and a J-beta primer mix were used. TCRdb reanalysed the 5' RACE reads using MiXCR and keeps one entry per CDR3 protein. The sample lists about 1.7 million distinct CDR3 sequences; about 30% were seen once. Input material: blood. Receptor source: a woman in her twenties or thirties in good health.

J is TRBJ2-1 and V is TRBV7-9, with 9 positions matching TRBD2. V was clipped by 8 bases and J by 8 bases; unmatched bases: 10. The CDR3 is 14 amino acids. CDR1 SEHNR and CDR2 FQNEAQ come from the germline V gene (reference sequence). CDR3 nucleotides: TGTGCCAGCGGGGTAGCGGGGGTTGCGGATGAGCAGTTCTTC. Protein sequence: CASGVAGVADEQFF. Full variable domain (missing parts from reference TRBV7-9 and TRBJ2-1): DTGVSQNPRHKITKRGQNVTFRCDPISEHNRLYWYRQTLGQGPEFLTYFQNEAQLEKSRLLSDRFSAERPKGSFSTLEIQRTEQGDSAMYLCASGVAGVADEQFFGPGTRLTVL.

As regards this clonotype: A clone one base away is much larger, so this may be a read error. CDR3 loop: CASSAQGDTQDF. The CDR3 coding sequence is TGCGCCAGCAGCGCACAGGGAGATACGCAGGATTTT. This sequence joins TRBV5-1 and TRBJ2-3, with D perhaps TRBD1 (6 bases). CDR3 length: 12 residues. Germline V gene sequence: CDR1 SGHRS, CDR2 YFSETQ. Full variable domain (missing parts from reference TRBV5-1 and TRBJ2-3): KAGVTQTPRYLIKTRGQQVTLSCSPISGHRSVSWYQQTPGQGLQFLFEYFSETQRNKGNFPGRFSGRQFSNSRSEMNVSTLELGDSALYLCASSAQGDTQDFGPGTRLTVL.

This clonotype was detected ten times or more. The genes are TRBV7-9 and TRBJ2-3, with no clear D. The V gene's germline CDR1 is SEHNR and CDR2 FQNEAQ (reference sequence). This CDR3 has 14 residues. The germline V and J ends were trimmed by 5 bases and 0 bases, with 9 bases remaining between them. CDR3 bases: TGTGCCAGCAGCCCCTCTCTAAGCACAGATACGCAGTATTTT. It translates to CASSPSLSTDTQYF.

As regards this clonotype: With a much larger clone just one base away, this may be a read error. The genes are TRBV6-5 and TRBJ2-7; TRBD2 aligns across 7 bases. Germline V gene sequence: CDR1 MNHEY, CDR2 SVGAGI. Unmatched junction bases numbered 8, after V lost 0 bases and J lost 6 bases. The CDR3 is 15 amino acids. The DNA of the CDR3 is TGTGCCAGCAGTTACTCAGCGGGGCGGCCGGCCGAGCAGTACTTC. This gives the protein CASSYSAGRPAEQYF.

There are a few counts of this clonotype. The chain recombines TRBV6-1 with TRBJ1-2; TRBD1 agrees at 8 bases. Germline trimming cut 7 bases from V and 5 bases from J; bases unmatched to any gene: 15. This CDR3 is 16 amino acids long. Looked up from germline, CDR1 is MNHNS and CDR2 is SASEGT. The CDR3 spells CASNRDRSTTFYGYTF. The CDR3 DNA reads TGTGCCAGCAACCGGGACAGGAGTACGACCTTTTATGGCTACACCTTC.

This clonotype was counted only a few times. Here the CDR3 reads CASSPSTGTGAYGYTF. CDR3 coding DNA: TGTGCCAGCAGCCCAAGCACCGGGACAGGGGCTTATGGCTACACCTTC. This chain connects TRBV9 to TRBJ1-2, with 10 bases fitting TRBD1. The CDR3 extends over 16 amino acids. The trim removed 4 bases at V and 5 bases at J, leaving 11 bases unmatched. Germline V gene lookup returns CDR1 SGDLS and CDR2 YYNGEE.

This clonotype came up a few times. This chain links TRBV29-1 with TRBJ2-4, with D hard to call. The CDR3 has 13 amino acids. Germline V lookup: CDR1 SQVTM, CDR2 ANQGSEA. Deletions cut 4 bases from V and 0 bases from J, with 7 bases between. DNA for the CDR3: TGCAGCGTTGCCACTTTAGCCAAAAACATTCAGTACTTC. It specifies CSVATLAKNIQYF.

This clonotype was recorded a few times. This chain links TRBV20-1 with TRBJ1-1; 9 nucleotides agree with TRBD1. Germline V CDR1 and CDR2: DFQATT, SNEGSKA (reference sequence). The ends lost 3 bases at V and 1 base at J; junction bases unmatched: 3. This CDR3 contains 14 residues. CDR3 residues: CSARTGGANTEAFF. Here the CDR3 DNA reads TGCAGTGCTAGGACAGGGGGGGCGAACACTGAAGCTTTCTTT.

CDR3: CSAQRPSGSYEQFF. The CDR3 nucleotides read TGCAGTGCTCAACGGCCTAGCGGGAGCTATGAGCAGTTCTTC. The genes are TRBV20-1 and TRBJ2-1; the match to TRBD2 covers 10 bases. The CDR3 consists of 14 residues. V trimming: 5 bases; J trimming: 8 bases; junction bases outside the gene matches: 9. The germline V gene encodes CDR1 DFQATT and CDR2 SNEGSKA (reference sequence).

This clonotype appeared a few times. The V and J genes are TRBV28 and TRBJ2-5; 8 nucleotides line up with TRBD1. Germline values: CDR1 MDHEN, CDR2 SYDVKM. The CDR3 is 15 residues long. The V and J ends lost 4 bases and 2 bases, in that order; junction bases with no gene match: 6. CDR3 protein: CASSSTGAVQETQYF. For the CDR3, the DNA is TGTGCCAGCAGTTCGACAGGGGCGGTACAAGAGACCCAGTACTTC.

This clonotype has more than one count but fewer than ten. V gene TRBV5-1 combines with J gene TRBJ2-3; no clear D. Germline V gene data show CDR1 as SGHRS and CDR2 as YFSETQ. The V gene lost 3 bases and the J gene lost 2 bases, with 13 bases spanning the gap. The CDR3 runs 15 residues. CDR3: CASSSGQPNTDTQYF. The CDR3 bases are TGCGCCAGCAGCTCTGGCCAACCAAACACAGATACGCAGTATTTT.

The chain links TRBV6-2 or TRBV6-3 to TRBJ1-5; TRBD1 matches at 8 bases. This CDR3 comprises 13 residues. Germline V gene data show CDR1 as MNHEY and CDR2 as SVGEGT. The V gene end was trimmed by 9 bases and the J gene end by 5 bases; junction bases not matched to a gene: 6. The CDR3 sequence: CASKGQGDQPQHF. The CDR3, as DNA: TGTGCCAGTAAAGGACAGGGCGATCAGCCCCAGCATTTT.

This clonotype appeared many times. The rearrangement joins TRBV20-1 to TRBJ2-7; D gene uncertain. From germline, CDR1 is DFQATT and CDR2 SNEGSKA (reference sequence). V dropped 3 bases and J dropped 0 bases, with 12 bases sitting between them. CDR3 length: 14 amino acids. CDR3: CSASIPTASYEQYF. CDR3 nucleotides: TGCAGTGCTAGCATCCCAACGGCCTCCTACGAGCAGTACTTC.

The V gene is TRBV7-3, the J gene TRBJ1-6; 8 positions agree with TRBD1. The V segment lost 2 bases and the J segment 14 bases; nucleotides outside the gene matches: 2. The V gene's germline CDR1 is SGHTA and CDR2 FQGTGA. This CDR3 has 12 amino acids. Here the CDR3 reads CASSLDRGTLHF. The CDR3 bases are TGTGCCAGCAGCTTAGACAGGGGAACCCTCCACTTT.

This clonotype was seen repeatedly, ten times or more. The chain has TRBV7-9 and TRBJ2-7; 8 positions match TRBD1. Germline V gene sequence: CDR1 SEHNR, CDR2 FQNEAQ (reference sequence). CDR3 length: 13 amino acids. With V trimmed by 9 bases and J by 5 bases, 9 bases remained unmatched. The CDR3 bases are TGTGCCAGTAGCGGCAAGACAGGGGACGAGCAGTACTTC. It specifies CASSGKTGDEQYF.

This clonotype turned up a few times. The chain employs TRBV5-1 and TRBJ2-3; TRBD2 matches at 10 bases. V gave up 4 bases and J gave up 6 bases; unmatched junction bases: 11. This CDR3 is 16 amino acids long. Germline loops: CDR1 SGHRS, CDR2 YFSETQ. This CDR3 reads CASSPQGAGGRDTQYF. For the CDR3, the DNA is TGCGCCAGCAGCCCCCAGGGAGCGGGGGGGCGGGATACGCAGTATTTT.

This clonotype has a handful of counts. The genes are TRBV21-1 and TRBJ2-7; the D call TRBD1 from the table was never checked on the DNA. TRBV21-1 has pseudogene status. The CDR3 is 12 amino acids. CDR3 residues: CVQTGTSYEQYF. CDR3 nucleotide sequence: TGTGTGCAGACAGGGACTTCCTACGAGCAGTACTTC.

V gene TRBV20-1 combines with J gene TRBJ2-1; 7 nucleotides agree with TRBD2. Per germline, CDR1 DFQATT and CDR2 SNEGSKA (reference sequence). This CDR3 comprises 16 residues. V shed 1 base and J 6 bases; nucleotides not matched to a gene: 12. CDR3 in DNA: TGCAGTGCTAGAGGAGTTTCTAGCGGCTATCGCAATGAGCAGTTCTTC. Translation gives CSARGVSSGYRNEQFF.

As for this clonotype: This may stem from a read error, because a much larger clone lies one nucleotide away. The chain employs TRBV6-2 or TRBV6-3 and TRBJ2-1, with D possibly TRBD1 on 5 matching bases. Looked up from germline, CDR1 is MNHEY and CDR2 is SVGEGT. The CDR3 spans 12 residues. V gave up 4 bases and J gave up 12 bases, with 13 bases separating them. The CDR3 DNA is TGTGCCAGCAGTTCCGAAGGGGATGTGCAGTTCTTC. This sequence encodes CASSSEGDVQFF.

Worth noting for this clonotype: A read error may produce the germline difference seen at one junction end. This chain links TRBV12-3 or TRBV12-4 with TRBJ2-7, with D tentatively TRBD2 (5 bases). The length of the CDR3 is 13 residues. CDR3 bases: TGTGCCAACAGTTTAGTGAGGGATCACGAGCAGTACTTC. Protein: CANSLVRDHEQYF.

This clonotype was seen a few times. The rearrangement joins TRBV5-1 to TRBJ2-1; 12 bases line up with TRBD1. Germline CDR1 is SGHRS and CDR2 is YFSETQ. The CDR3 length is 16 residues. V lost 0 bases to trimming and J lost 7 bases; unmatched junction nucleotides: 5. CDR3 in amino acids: CASSLGGTGGENEQFF. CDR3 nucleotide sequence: TGCGCCAGCAGCTTGGGTGGGACAGGGGGCGAAAATGAGCAGTTCTTC.

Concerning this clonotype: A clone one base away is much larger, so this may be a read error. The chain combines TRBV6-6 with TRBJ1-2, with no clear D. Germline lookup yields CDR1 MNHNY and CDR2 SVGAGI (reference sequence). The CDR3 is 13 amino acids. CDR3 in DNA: TGTGCCAACAGTTTGCTGGGTGCCCATGGCTACACCTTC. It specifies CANSLLGAHGYTF.

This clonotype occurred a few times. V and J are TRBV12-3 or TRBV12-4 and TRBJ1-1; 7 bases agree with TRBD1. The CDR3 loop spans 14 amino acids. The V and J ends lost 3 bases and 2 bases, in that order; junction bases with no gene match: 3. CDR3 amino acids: CASSFGQDNTEAFF. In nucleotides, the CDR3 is TGTGCCAGCAGTTTCGGACAGGATAACACTGAAGCTTTCTTT.